This T cell receptor (beta chain) stems from a study of OX40 agonist ivuxolimab in advanced cancers. The study in broad terms: Ivuxolimab was a fully human IgG2 agonistic monoclonal antibody targeting the costimulatory receptor OX40 (CD134). The point of sequencing TCRbeta in the periphery was to test whether ivuxolimab changed TCR sequence diversity and drove clonal T-cell expansion. The paper covers the monotherapy dose-escalation part of the phase I ivuxolimab trial, which included N of about 56 patients. Partial responses occurred in three dose-escalation patients, of whom one had hepatocellular carcinoma and two had cutaneous melanoma. Among the approximately 50 dose-escalation patients, about 20 had hepatocellular carcinoma, roughly 15 melanoma, 9 renal cell carcinoma and 9 head and neck cancer. Prior anti-PD-1, anti-PD-L1 or anti-CTLA-4 therapy was permitted, and 30% to 45% of dose-escalation patients had received checkpoint inhibitors. Intravenous ivuxolimab was administered to patients every 2 weeks at six dose levels: 0.01, 0.1, 0.3, 1.5, 3 and 10 mg/kg. A male proportion of 82.7% and a mean age of approximately 61 years, ranging from about 20 to 80, were recorded for the dose-escalation cohort. General findings and caveats noted by the study authors: Low levels of normalized T-cell clonal expansion were also seen in some patients who did not respond. After ivuxolimab, CD8+ T cells had more expanded clones than CD4+ T cells on average. At doses of 0.1 to 3.0 mg/kg, clonal expansion of both CD4+ and CD8+ blood T cells was observed from baseline to week 6. Partial responders in the 0.1-3.0 mg/kg groups had among the lowest normalized peripheral clonal expansion, especially among CD8+ T cells. The antigen specificity of the peripheral T cells that underwent clonal expansion was not determined.

Concerning this clone: Its target antigen remains unknown. Base qualities are missing; no much larger clone stands one base away.

Genomic DNA was extracted from sorted cells for sequencing of the TCRbeta CDR3 region. TCRbeta CDR3 regions were sequenced using the immunoSEQ Assay. TCRdb limited this immuneACCESS table to in-frame rearrangements with V and J called. A share of clones is missing; checked studies link under half to unresolved V genes, and the rest is unexplained. The sample table lists roughly 58,000 clones, nearly 95% of them with a count of one. The ten largest make up more than 15% of the sample. The germline V gene yields SGDLS for CDR1 and YYNGEE for CDR2. From its cysteine to its phenylalanine, the CDR3 spans 16 amino acids. Only the CDR3 DNA stays, 48 bases, in frame from base 1. The V end gives up 3 bases and the J end 7 bases, leaving 6 bases in the junction not matched to a gene. Patients with a history of autoimmune disease or receiving systemic immunosuppression were excluded from the trial. In every dose cohort, peripheral blood was drawn for TCR sequencing at baseline, cycle 4 day 1, and cycle 7 day 1. Samples came from an open-label, multicenter, first-in-human phase I dose-escalation trial of ivuxolimab. Adults with locally advanced or metastatic melanoma, renal cell carcinoma, hepatocellular carcinoma or head and neck squamous cell carcinoma were enrolled in the trial. Before TCR sequencing, CD4+ T cells and CD8+ T cells were sorted from peripheral blood as separate populations.

Sequencing used CD4+ or CD8+ T cells sorted from blood, obtained in a trial of the OX40 agonist ivuxolimab. This clonotype was obtained from an adult with an advanced solid tumor such as melanoma, head and neck, liver or kidney cancer. The chain uses TRBV9 and TRBJ2-1; TRBD2 lines up with 14 middle nucleotides. The CDR3 protein is CASSARGLAGENEQFF. The bases are TGTGCCAGCAGCGCCCGGGGACTAGCGGGAGAAAATGAGCAGTTCTTC.